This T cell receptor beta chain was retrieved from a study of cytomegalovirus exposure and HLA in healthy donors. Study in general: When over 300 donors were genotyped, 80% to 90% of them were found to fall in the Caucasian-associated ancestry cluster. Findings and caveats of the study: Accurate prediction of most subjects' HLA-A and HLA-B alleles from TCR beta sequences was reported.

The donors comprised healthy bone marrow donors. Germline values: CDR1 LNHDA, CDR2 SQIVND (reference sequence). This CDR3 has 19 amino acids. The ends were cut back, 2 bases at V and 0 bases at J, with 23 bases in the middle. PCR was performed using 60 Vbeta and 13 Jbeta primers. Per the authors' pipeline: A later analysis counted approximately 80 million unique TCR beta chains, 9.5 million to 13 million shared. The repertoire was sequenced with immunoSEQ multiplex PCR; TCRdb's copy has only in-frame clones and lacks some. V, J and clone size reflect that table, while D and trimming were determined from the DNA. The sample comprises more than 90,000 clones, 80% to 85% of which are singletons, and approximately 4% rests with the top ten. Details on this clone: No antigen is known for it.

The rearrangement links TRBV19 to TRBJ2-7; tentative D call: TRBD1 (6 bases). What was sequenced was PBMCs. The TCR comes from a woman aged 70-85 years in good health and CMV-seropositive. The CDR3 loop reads CASSIRFFGWGQSSYEQYF. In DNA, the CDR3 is TGTGCCAGTAGTATAAGATTCTTTGGATGGGGGCAGAGCTCCTACGAGCAGTACTTC.